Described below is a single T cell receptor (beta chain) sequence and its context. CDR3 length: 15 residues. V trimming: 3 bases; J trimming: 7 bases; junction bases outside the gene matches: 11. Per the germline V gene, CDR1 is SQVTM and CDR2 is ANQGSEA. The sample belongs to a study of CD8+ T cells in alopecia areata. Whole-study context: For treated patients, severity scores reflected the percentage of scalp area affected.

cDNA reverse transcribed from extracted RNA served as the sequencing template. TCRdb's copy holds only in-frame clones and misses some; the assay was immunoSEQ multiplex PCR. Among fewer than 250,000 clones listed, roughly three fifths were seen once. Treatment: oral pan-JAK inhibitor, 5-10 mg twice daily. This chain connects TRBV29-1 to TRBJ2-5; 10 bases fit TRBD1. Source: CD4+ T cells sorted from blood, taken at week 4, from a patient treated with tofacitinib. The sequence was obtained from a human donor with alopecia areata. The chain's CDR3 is CSVDGGTGAKGTQYF. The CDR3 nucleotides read TGCAGCGTTGACGGTGGGACAGGGGCCAAGGGGACCCAGTACTTC. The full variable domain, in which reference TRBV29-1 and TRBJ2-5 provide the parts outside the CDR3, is SAVISQKPSRDICQRGTSLTIQCQVDSQVTMMFWYRQQPGQSLTLIATANQGSEATYESGFVIDKFPISRPNLTFSTLTVSNMSPEDSSIYLCSVDGGTGAKGTQYFGPGTRLLVL.